This T cell receptor (beta chain) was recorded in a study of blood T cells in healthy people across ages. The CDR3 consists of 15 residues. Germline trimming cut 3 bases from V and 5 bases from J; bases unmatched to any gene: 12. Germline CDR1 is DFQATT and CDR2 is SNEGSKA (reference sequence). The use of a sample-barcoded 5' primer and a J-beta primer mix characterized a second PCR of about 7 to 12 cycles. TCRdb analysed the 5' RACE reads with MiXCR anew, one entry per CDR3 protein. The table lists some 1,000,000 distinct CDR3 sequences, approximately 25% of them singletons. This clonotype showed up just a few times. The data were also submitted as part of a second study, on T cells of mothers and their children.

The J gene is TRBJ2-5, the V gene TRBV20-1, with 7 bases aligning to TRBD2. This receptor was taken from a girl aged 2 to 10 in good health. The sample consisted of blood. The CDR3 region has the DNA TGCAGTGCTAGGCCTGGGGCGGGAGTTGATGAGACCCAGTACTTC. Translating it yields CSARPGAGVDETQYF.